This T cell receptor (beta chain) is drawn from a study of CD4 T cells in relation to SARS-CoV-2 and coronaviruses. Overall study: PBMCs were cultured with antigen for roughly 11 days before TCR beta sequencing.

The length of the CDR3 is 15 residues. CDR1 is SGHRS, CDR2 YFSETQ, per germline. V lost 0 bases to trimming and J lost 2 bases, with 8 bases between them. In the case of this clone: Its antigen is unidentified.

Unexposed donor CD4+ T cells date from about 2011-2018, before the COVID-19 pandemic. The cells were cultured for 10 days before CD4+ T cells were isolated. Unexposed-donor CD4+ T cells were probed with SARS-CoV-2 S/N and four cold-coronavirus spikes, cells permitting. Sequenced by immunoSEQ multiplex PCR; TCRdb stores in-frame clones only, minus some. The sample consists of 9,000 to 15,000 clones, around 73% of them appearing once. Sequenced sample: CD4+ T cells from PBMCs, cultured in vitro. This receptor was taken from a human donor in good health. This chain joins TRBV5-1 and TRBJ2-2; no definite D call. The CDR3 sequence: CASSLVSDNTGELFF. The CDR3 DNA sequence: TGCGCCAGCAGCTTGGTTTCAGACAACACCGGGGAGCTGTTTTTT.